These 27 T cell receptor beta chains share one sample of origin, sequenced in a study of patients and donors after allogeneic stem cell transplantation. Each CDR3 protein is one row after TCRdb ran MiXCR on the RT-PCR reads. The repertoire holds approximately 200,000 distinct CDR3 sequences, with around 40% as singletons. The specimen was blood, either unsorted or a sorted T cell fraction (not recorded which). The receptors shown here come from a human donor who was either an allogeneic HSCT recipient or a stem cell or donor lymphocyte infusion donor (not recorded which). It is not recorded whose cells these are; they may come from a transplant donor.

This clonotype was seen more than once but under ten times. This chain uses TRBV10-3 with TRBJ1-4; 9 bases agree with TRBD1. CDR1 ENHRY and CDR2 SYGVKD come from the germline V gene. CDR3 length: 19 residues. After removal of 4 bases from V and 3 bases from J, the junction contained 15 bases not matched to a gene. CDR3 sequence (DNA): TGTGCCATCAGTGCCCGAAGACAGGGGGTGACCGCGGCTAATGAAAAACTGTTTTTT. It yields the protein CAISARRQGVTAANEKLFF.

The chain is built from TRBV19 and TRBJ1-6; TRBD1 matches 7 bases. Losses at the gene ends were 4 bases for V and 0 bases for J; bases not matched to a gene: 12. The length of the CDR3 is 19 residues. Looked up from germline, CDR1 is LNHDA and CDR2 is SQIVND (reference sequence). CDR3 loop: CASSRSGTARSSYNSPLHF. DNA of the CDR3: TGTGCCAGTAGTAGATCCGGGACAGCGAGAAGCTCCTATAATTCACCCCTCCACTTT.

This chain connects TRBV24-1 to TRBJ2-1; possible D gene TRBD1, 6 bases. In germline, CDR1 is KGHDR, CDR2 SFDVKD. This CDR3 is 16 amino acids long. The ends were cut back, 1 base at V and 10 bases at J, with 19 bases in the middle. CDR3 sequence: CATSDLGKQGYREQFF. DNA of the CDR3: TGTGCCACCAGTGATTTAGGGAAACAGGGTTACCGCGAGCAGTTCTTC.

A single count supports this clonotype. V and J are TRBV7-9 and TRBJ2-2; D gene uncertain. V lost 0 bases and J 4 bases, leaving 9 bases between the germline ends. Looked up from germline, CDR1 is SEHNR and CDR2 is FQNEAQ (reference sequence). The CDR3 loop spans 15 amino acids. The CDR3 nucleotides are TGTGCCAGCAGCTTAGCGGGCAGGATCACCGGGGAGCTGTTTTTT. This encodes CASSLAGRITGELFF. Combining the CDR3 with reference TRBV7-9 and TRBJ2-2 gives the whole variable domain DTGVSQNPRHKITKRGQNVTFRCDPISEHNRLYWYRQTLGQGPEFLTYFQNEAQLEKSRLLSDRFSAERPKGSFSTLEIQRTEQGDSAMYLCASSLAGRITGELFFGEGSRLTVL.

The chain combines TRBV12-3 or TRBV12-4 with TRBJ1-5; 10 bases are a match to TRBD1. Trimming took 5 bases from V and 6 from J; bases not matched to a gene: 7. The CDR3 extends over 15 amino acids. The CDR3 bases are TGTGCCAGCAGTCCCGGGACAGGGGTGGGTCAGCCCCAGCATTTT. This encodes CASSPGTGVGQPQHF.

This clonotype was observed a handful of times. This rearrangement joins TRBV12-3 or TRBV12-4 to TRBJ2-1, with D tentatively TRBD2 (6 bases). The CDR3 is 13 amino acids. V was trimmed by 10 bases and J by 4 bases, leaving 14 bases between them. In DNA form, the CDR3 reads TGTGCCACGGGGACTCAACCTTACAATGAGCAGTTCTTC. Protein product: CATGTQPYNEQFF.

The V call is TRBV7-2, the J call TRBJ2-5; 10 nucleotides agree with TRBD2. The CDR3 totals 15 residues. Germline V lookup: CDR1 SGHTA, CDR2 FQGNSA. J lost 7 bases, V lost 4 bases, and 9 bases had no gene match. CDR3 bases: TGTGCCAGCAGCTCGGAACTAGCGGGGTTTGGGACCCAGTACTTC. It codes for CASSSELAGFGTQYF.

This chain joins TRBV5-1 and TRBJ2-7; D perhaps matches TRBD2 (6 bases). The CDR3 sequence is 13 residues long. Germline V gene sequence: CDR1 SGHRS, CDR2 YFSETQ. V gave up 4 bases and J gave up 7 bases, with 15 bases separating them. As DNA, the CDR3 is TGCGCCAGCAGCCCCGGTCTCCGGGGGGAGCAGTACTTC. This gives the protein CASSPGLRGEQYF.

The chain couples TRBV9 to TRBJ1-1; D is perhaps TRBD1 (5 bases). The CDR3 consists of 14 residues. Trimming took off 6 bases at V and 4 bases at J, with 16 bases between the two ends. Germline V CDR1 and CDR2: SGDLS, YYNGEE. CDR3 nucleotide sequence: TGTGCCAGCACCACTGAGGGGCGGGGCACTGAAGCTTTCTTT. It yields the protein CASTTEGRGTEAFF.

This clonotype turned up a few times. The genes are TRBV9 and TRBJ2-4; D is possibly TRBD1 (6 bases). V was clipped by 3 bases and J by 1 base, with 8 bases between them. The CDR3 has 14 residues. Germline V gives CDR1 SGDLS, CDR2 YYNGEE. CDR3 sequence: CASSAGVAKNIQYF. CDR3 nucleotides: TGTGCCAGCAGCGCAGGGGTGGCCAAAAACATTCAGTACTTC.

This CDR3 is CSVVVISDTQYF. The CDR3 region has the DNA TGCAGCGTAGTAGTAATATCAGATACGCAGTATTTT. The chain links TRBV29-1 to TRBJ2-3; D is undetermined. Germline V lookup: CDR1 SQVTM, CDR2 ANQGSEA. The CDR3 runs to 12 residues. Trimming stripped 6 bases from V and 4 bases from J, with 11 bases between.

The chain uses TRBV11-2 and TRBJ1-4; D remains unclear. CDR3 length: 14 amino acids. V was trimmed by 4 bases and J by 8 bases, leaving 14 bases between them. The germline V gene encodes CDR1 SGHAT and CDR2 FQNNGV. CDR3 sequence reads: CASSWIGLGEKLFF. In DNA, the CDR3 is TGTGCCAGCAGCTGGATCGGGTTGGGAGAAAAACTGTTTTTT.

This clonotype was detected only a few times. This sequence joins TRBV5-1 and TRBJ2-1; D is ambiguous. Between the trimmed V and J ends, which lost 4 bases and 10 bases, there was a span of 9 bases. Germline CDR1 and CDR2: SGHRS and YFSETQ. This CDR3 region has 11 residues. In DNA, the CDR3 is TGCGCCAGCAGCACGACTGCAGAGCAGTTCTTC. This gives the protein CASSTTAEQFF.

Only a few counts were recorded for this clonotype. V and J are TRBV5-4 and TRBJ2-1; 7 bases map to TRBD1. Germline CDR1 is SGHNT and CDR2 is YYREEE (reference sequence). J gave up 6 bases and V 5 bases, and 5 bases lay outside the gene matches. The CDR3 is 13 amino acids. CDR3 coding DNA: TGTGCCAGCAGAGACGGGACAGCCAATGAGCAGTTCTTC. Its protein product is CASRDGTANEQFF.

This clonotype was counted only a few times. V is TRBV9 and J is TRBJ2-1, with 9 nucleotides matching TRBD1. CDR1 SGDLS and CDR2 YYNGEE come from the germline V gene. V lost 4 bases, J lost 5 bases, and 4 bases stayed unmatched. This CDR3 contains 14 residues. In nucleotides, the CDR3 is TGTGCCAGCAGCCCTCGGGACAGGGACAATGAGCAGTTCTTC. Protein sequence: CASSPRDRDNEQFF.

This chain connects TRBV20-1 to TRBJ1-6; 8 bases are a match to TRBD1. The CDR3 is made up of 17 amino acids. Unmatched junction bases numbered 7, after V lost 0 bases and J lost 3 bases. Germline V gene data show CDR1 as DFQATT and CDR2 as SNEGSKA (reference sequence). CDR3 loop: CSARDPLDRGYNSPLHF. The DNA for the CDR3 is TGCAGTGCTAGAGATCCCCTTGACAGGGGCTATAATTCACCCCTCCACTTT.

Only a few counts were recorded for this clonotype. The V call is TRBV4-2, the J call TRBJ2-7, with 7 bases that match TRBD1. The V gene's germline CDR1 is LGHNA and CDR2 YNFKEQ. V lost 4 bases, J lost 0 bases, and 9 bases stayed unmatched. This CDR3 has 16 amino acids. In nucleotides, the CDR3 is TGTGCCAGCAGCCCAACGTCCTGGGACAGCTCCTACGAGCAGTACTTC. Its translation is CASSPTSWDSSYEQYF.

V gene TRBV10-3 combines with J gene TRBJ2-7; 7 bases map to TRBD1. V shed 6 bases, J shed 0 bases, and the junction held 2 bases outside the gene matches. The CDR3 contains 13 residues. Germline lookup yields CDR1 ENHRY and CDR2 SYGVKD. The CDR3 bases are TGTGCCATCAGCAGGACAGGCTCCTACGAGCAGTACTTC. The encoded protein is CAISRTGSYEQYF.

This clonotype has a handful of counts. The chain has TRBV28 and TRBJ1-2; D not certain. The V and J ends lost 8 bases and 1 base respectively, with 11 bases between them. Germline loops: CDR1 MDHEN, CDR2 SYDVKM. This CDR3 has 13 residues. DNA for the CDR3: TGTGCCAGCGGGTTCCGGGATAACTATGGCTACACCTTC. This gives the protein CASGFRDNYGYTF.

This clonotype was observed a handful of times. This chain links TRBV5-1 with TRBJ1-4, with unresolved D. The CDR3 totals 13 residues. Trimming removed 1 base from V and 8 bases from J, with 9 bases in between. Germline CDR1 reads SGHRS; CDR2 reads YFSETQ. CDR3 in DNA: TGCGCCAGCAGCTTGTCCGGGAGAGAAAAACTGTTTTTT. This encodes CASSLSGREKLFF.

This clonotype turned up a few times. J is TRBJ2-3 and V is TRBV6-6; 12 nucleotides align to TRBD1. Per germline, CDR1 MNHNY and CDR2 SVGAGI (reference sequence). The trim removed 6 bases at V and 6 bases at J, leaving 10 bases unmatched. This CDR3 has 16 residues. CDR3 in DNA: TGTGCCAGCAGGCCTGGGACAGGGGGCGCAGGGGATACGCAGTATTTT. Translation: CASRPGTGGAGDTQYF.

The chain employs TRBV6-5 and TRBJ1-1, with D tentatively TRBD1 (6 bases). Germline values: CDR1 MNHEY, CDR2 SVGAGI. The CDR3 contains 19 residues. The V end lost 0 bases, the J end lost 0 bases, and 20 bases lay between the germline ends. DNA for the CDR3: TGTGCCAGCAGTTACTCGGCGGGGGCATTGTTGGTCGTGAACACTGAAGCTTTCTTT. This codes for CASSYSAGALLVVNTEAFF.

The chain carries TRBV20-1 and TRBJ2-3, with 11 bases aligning to TRBD2. The CDR3 has 16 amino acids. Trimming removed 2 bases from V and 6 bases from J; junction bases left unmatched: 10. Germline V gene sequence: CDR1 DFQATT, CDR2 SNEGSKA (reference sequence). The CDR3 here is CSARKLAGAPHDTQYF. In DNA, the CDR3 is TGCAGTGCTAGAAAACTAGCGGGGGCACCCCATGATACGCAGTATTTT.

This chain uses TRBV14 with TRBJ2-4; tentatively, D is TRBD1 or TRBD2 (5 bases each). The CDR3 extends over 16 amino acids. V was shortened by 4 bases and J by 3 bases, with 16 bases between the two germline ends. The germline gives CDR1 SGHDN, CDR2 FVKESK. CDR3 region: CASSRGPPSVKNIQYF. The CDR3 bases are TGTGCCAGCAGCCGGGGACCGCCGAGCGTCAAAAACATTCAGTACTTC.

The CDR3 is CASSPTKGYGYTF. The DNA for the CDR3 is TGTGCCAGCAGCCCGACCAAGGGCTATGGCTACACCTTC. The genes are TRBV5-6 and TRBJ1-2; no firm D call. CDR3 length: 13 amino acids. Trimming removed 4 bases from V and 4 bases from J, with 11 bases in between. Germline assignment: CDR1 SGHDT and CDR2 YYEEEE.

The chain has TRBV12-3 or TRBV12-4 and TRBJ1-1; D remains unclear. The CDR3 consists of 14 residues. V was clipped by 8 bases and J by 2 bases, with 15 bases between them. CDR3 sequence (DNA): TGTGCCAGCGGGATTGCCAGGAGCAACACTGAAGCTTTCTTT. This sequence encodes CASGIARSNTEAFF.

The CDR3 DNA sequence: TGTGCCATCAGTGAGTCAACGCAGGACCCCTATGGCTACACCTTC. Its protein is CAISESTQDPYGYTF. This sequence joins TRBV10-3 and TRBJ1-2, with D uncertain. The germline V gene has CDR1 ENHRY and CDR2 SYGVKD. This CDR3 is 15 amino acids long. Trimming left V 0 bases short and J 4 bases short, with 12 bases between.